A single sample gave rise to the 9 T cell receptor beta chains below, sequenced in a study of blood T cell repertoires in COVID-19. Profiling relied on immunoSEQ multiplex PCR, and the TCRdb table lists in-frame clones only, not all of them. Of under 300,000 clones in the sample, around nine tenths were seen once. Material: PBMCs or T cells enriched from blood (not recorded which). Source of these receptors: a man aged 40-49 years who had recovered from COVID-19.

This clone was seen a few times. V usage is TRBV2 and J usage is TRBJ2-2; 9 bases match TRBD1. From germline, CDR1 is SNHLY and CDR2 FYNNEI. The CDR3 covers 15 residues. V trimming: 4 bases; J trimming: 5 bases; junction bases outside the gene matches: 5. The CDR3 protein is CASSATGGRTGELFF. For the CDR3, the DNA is TGTGCCAGCAGTGCTACAGGGGGCCGGACCGGGGAGCTGTTTTTT.

The CDR3 protein is CASSYPGQRSYEQYF. The CDR3 region has the DNA TGTGCCAGCAGCTACCCGGGACAACGGTCCTACGAGCAGTACTTC. The chain recombines TRBV5-5 with TRBJ2-7; possible D gene TRBD1, 6 bases. Germline V CDR1 and CDR2: SGHKS, YYEKEE (reference sequence). V shed 3 bases and J shed 1 base, with 14 bases lying between them. The CDR3 sequence is 15 residues long.

In this sample, this clone turned up once. The CDR3 region is CASSQDRSGGLAKNIQYF. DNA of the CDR3: TGCGCCAGCAGCCAAGACAGAAGCGGGGGACTAGCCAAAAACATTCAGTACTTC. The chain employs TRBV4-1 and TRBJ2-4; 8 bases align to TRBD2. Trimming removed 0 bases from V and 0 bases from J; junction bases left unmatched: 7. CDR1 and CDR2 (germline): MGHRA, YSYEKL. CDR3 length: 18 amino acids.

This rearrangement joins TRBV5-1 to TRBJ2-7; 9 nucleotides match TRBD2. The CDR3 spans 16 residues. Germline loops: CDR1 SGHRS, CDR2 YFSETQ. The V gene end was trimmed by 4 bases and the J gene end by 0 bases; junction bases not matched to a gene: 8. The DNA for the CDR3 is TGCGCCAGCAGCAGAACGAGCGGGGGGAGCTCCTACGAGCAGTACTTC. Protein: CASSRTSGGSSYEQYF.

DNA for the CDR3: TGCGCCAGCAGTCGAAACAGGGTGGTGAACACTGAAGCTTTCTTT. Translation gives CASSRNRVVNTEAFF. The chain carries TRBV23-1 and TRBJ1-1, with D maybe TRBD1 (6 bases). TRBV23-1 is labeled an ORF, and its function is uncertain. V gave up 4 bases and J gave up 0 bases, with 12 bases separating them. There are 15 residues in the CDR3.

This chain connects TRBV30 to TRBJ1-5; 9 bases are a match to TRBD1. Germline loops: CDR1 GTSNPN, CDR2 SVGIG (reference sequence). The V segment lost 0 bases and the J segment 0 bases; nucleotides outside the gene matches: 12. This CDR3 has 19 residues. This CDR3 reads CAWSVGTGLGFSSNQPQHF. CDR3 nucleotide sequence: TGTGCCTGGAGTGTAGGGACAGGGTTGGGATTTAGTAGCAATCAGCCCCAGCATTTT.

The chain carries TRBV5-1 and TRBJ1-2; tentatively, D is TRBD1 (6 bases). V gave up 2 bases and J gave up 0 bases, with 14 bases separating them. The CDR3 runs to 16 residues. The germline gives CDR1 SGHRS, CDR2 YFSETQ. CDR3 sequence reads: CASSLDTGSSNYGYTF. CDR3 DNA sequence: TGCGCCAGCAGCTTAGATACAGGGAGCTCTAACTATGGCTACACCTTC.

This rearrangement joins TRBV28 to TRBJ2-5; 7 nucleotides line up with TRBD2. Germline V gene sequence: CDR1 MDHEN, CDR2 SYDVKM. This CDR3 is built from 13 residues. After removal of 9 bases from V and 2 bases from J, the junction contained 6 bases not matched to a gene. CDR3 amino acids: CASGGLVQETQYF. The CDR3, as DNA: TGTGCCAGTGGAGGACTAGTGCAAGAGACCCAGTACTTC.

The chain uses TRBV6-1 and TRBJ2-1; 10 bases fit TRBD1. CDR1 and CDR2 (germline): MNHNS, SASEGT. The CDR3 consists of 19 residues. J was trimmed by 7 bases and V by 0 bases; bases with no gene match: 15. CDR3 sequence reads: CASSEASPSRDRGSNEQFF. Written as DNA, the CDR3 is TGTGCCAGCAGTGAAGCTTCCCCTAGCCGGGACAGGGGATCTAATGAGCAGTTCTTC.